One sample yielded the 7 T cell receptor beta chains listed below, sequenced in a study of OX40 agonist ivuxolimab in advanced cancers. Measured with immunoSEQ multiplex PCR; TCRdb has only the in-frame clones, and not every one. The sample consists of over 65,000 clones, under 85% of them appearing once. Sequenced material: CD4+ or CD8+ T cells sorted from blood, taken in a trial of the OX40 agonist ivuxolimab. Every receptor here comes from an adult with an advanced solid tumor such as melanoma, head and neck, liver or kidney cancer.

The rearrangement links TRBV5-1 to TRBJ2-5; tentatively, D is TRBD1 or TRBD2 (5 bases each). With 4 bases removed from V and 2 bases from J, the gap between germline ends came to 12 bases. The CDR3 is made up of 14 amino acids. Germline CDR1 is SGHRS and CDR2 is YFSETQ. The CDR3 region is CASSTGRGQETQYF. CDR3 nucleotides: TGCGCCAGCAGCACAGGACGGGGACAAGAGACCCAGTACTTC.

This chain links TRBV7-3 with TRBJ2-1; possible D gene TRBD2, 5 bases. The V and J ends lost 5 bases and 5 bases respectively, with 10 bases between them. The CDR3 loop spans 13 amino acids. Germline V lookup: CDR1 SGHTA, CDR2 FQGTGA. The CDR3: CASSLTSNNEQFF. CDR3 in DNA: TGTGCCAGCAGCCTCACTAGTAACAATGAGCAGTTCTTC.

V and J are TRBV11-2 and TRBJ2-7; D uncertain. V lost 0 bases and J lost 4, with 13 bases in between. CDR3 length: 15 residues. Per germline, CDR1 SGHAT and CDR2 FQNNGV. The chain's CDR3 is CASSLDPWAVYEQYF. For the CDR3, the DNA is TGTGCCAGCAGCTTAGATCCGTGGGCAGTTTACGAGCAGTACTTC.

The chain is built from TRBV18 and TRBJ2-4; 9 bases fit TRBD1. The CDR3 length is 13 residues. Per germline, CDR1 KGHSH and CDR2 LQKENI. After removal of 3 bases from V and 8 bases from J, the junction contained 2 bases not matched to a gene. The CDR3 DNA follows: TGTGCCAGCTCACCGGGACAGGGTGACATTCAGTACTTC. Translating gives CASSPGQGDIQYF.

The rearrangement joins TRBV19 to TRBJ1-1; D call uncertain. Germline CDR1 LNHDA, CDR2 SQIVND (reference sequence). The ends were cut back, 5 bases at V and 3 bases at J, with 7 bases in the middle. The CDR3 covers 12 residues. The chain's CDR3 is CASSPGYTEAFF. CDR3 in DNA: TGTGCCAGTAGTCCGGGGTACACTGAAGCTTTCTTT.

This chain joins TRBV6-1 and TRBJ2-2; TRBD2 aligns across 13 bases. Germline V CDR1 and CDR2: MNHNS, SASEGT. J lost 4 bases, V lost 8 bases, and 4 bases had no gene match. The length of the CDR3 is 15 residues. The CDR3 reads CASVGLAGVTGELFF. CDR3 DNA: TGTGCCAGCGTCGGACTAGCGGGAGTCACCGGGGAGCTGTTTTTT.

A single count supports this clone. The genes are TRBV6-1 and TRBJ2-7, with D perhaps matching TRBD1 (6 bases). This CDR3 contains 11 residues. CDR1 is MNHNS, CDR2 SASEGT, per germline. Between the trimmed V and J ends, which lost 2 bases and 10 bases, there was a span of 9 bases. CDR3 sequence reads: CASSERTEQYF. CDR3 nucleotides: TGTGCCAGCAGTGAAAGGACAGAACAGTACTTC.